This T cell receptor (beta chain) was recovered during a study of brain T cells in children with intractable seizures. The sample's time point: blood from clinic visit 5 months post-surgery; TSC patient then seizure free. The sequenced cases were selected for having the highest brain T cell transcript signatures. Repertoires were generated with immunoSEQ multiplex PCR, while TCRdb's copy carries only in-frame clones and drops some. The sample lists hundreds of thousands of clones, 93% occurring once. The CDR3 loop spans 18 amino acids. V was shortened by 6 bases and J by 2 bases, with 26 bases between the two germline ends. Germline loops: CDR1 SNHLY, CDR2 FYNNEI.

The rearrangement joins TRBV2 to TRBJ2-7; D is uncertain. Material: peripheral blood, obtained roughly 5 months after surgery. The TCR originated in a boy younger than two with tuberous sclerosis and intractable seizures. CDR3 residues: CASRALFLPELLPYEQYF. CDR3 in DNA: TGTGCCAGCAGAGCTTTATTTCTTCCCGAACTACTACCCTACGAGCAGTACTTC.